Listed below are T cell receptor beta chains from one sample, sequenced in a study of early T cells in non-severe SARS-CoV-2 infection. TCRdb re-called the 5' RACE reads through MiXCR, storing one row per CDR3 protein. This table has some 82,000 distinct CDR3 sequences, approximately 12% appearing once. Material: whole blood, obtained at baseline. These receptors all come from an adult who was a healthcare worker with PCR-confirmed SARS-CoV-2 infection or an uninfected control (not recorded which). Both conserved end residues are part of each CDR3. The D gene is left open where the match is weak. Expanded clones are given a class, and other clones once, few, many or no size at all.

>TRBV7-8|-|TRBD2|TRBJ2-7
CASSLGSGLAGTYEQYF
TGTGCCAGCAGCTTAGGGTCGGGACTAGCGGGAACCTACGAGCAGTACTTC
>TRBV7-9|few|-|TRBJ1-1
CASSLFGVRDTEAFF
TGTGCCAGCAGCCTGTTTGGAGTGAGGGACACTGAAGCTTTCTTT
>TRBV10-1|few|-|TRBJ2-7
CATSDSRSSYEQYF
TGTGCCACCTCGGACAGCCGGAGCTCCTACGAGCAGTACTTC
>TRBV3-1|few|TRBD1|TRBJ1-2
CASSPTGQGAIVYGYTF
TGTGCCAGCAGCCCAACCGGACAGGGGGCTATAGTTTATGGCTACACCTTC
>TRBV29-1|few|-|TRBJ2-4
CSVTLAADQYF
TGCAGCGTGACACTAGCAGCTGATCAGTACTTC
>TRBV5-1|-|-|TRBJ2-2
CASSLAPQGVTGELFF
TGCGCCAGCAGCTTGGCCCCACAGGGAGTCACCGGGGAGCTGTTTTTT
>TRBV28|many|-|TRBJ1-5
CASRDSNQPQHF
TGTGCCAGCAGGGATAGCAATCAGCCCCAGCATTTT
>TRBV2|-|TRBD2|TRBJ2-3
CATTSGGYTDTQYF
TGTGCGACGACTAGCGGGGGCTACACAGATACGCAGTATTTT
>TRBV20-1|-|-|TRBJ2-3
CSASGSGTDTQYF
TGCAGTGCCTCAGGAAGTGGCACAGATACGCAGTATTTT
>TRBV11-2|-|-|TRBJ2-5
CASSLVDLKETQYF
TGTGCCAGCAGCTTAGTAGACTTAAAAGAGACCCAGTACTTC
>TRBV11-2|-|-|TRBJ1-4
CASSPSEGEKLFF
TGTGCCAGCAGCCCCTCTGAGGGCGAAAAACTGTTTTTT
>TRBV6-1|many|TRBD1|TRBJ1-5
CASSDHSPGQRNNQPQHF
TGTGCCAGCAGTGACCACTCCCCGGGACAGAGAAACAATCAGCCCCAGCATTTT
>TRBV19|-|-|TRBJ1-6
CASSITGSDSPLHF
TGTGCCAGTAGTATCACGGGGTCGGATTCACCCCTCCACTTT
>TRBV10-3|once|-|TRBJ1-5
CAISEQPRGGNQPQHF
TGTGCCATCAGTGAACAACCAAGGGGGGGCAATCAGCCCCAGCATTTT
>TRBV29-1|few|-|TRBJ2-5
CSVGGMGAEETQYF
TGCAGCGTTGGTGGGATGGGGGCCGAAGAGACCCAGTACTTC
>TRBV10-2|few|TRBD1|TRBJ2-7
CASSEGRGYEQYF
TGCGCCAGCAGTGAAGGCAGGGGGTACGAGCAGTACTTC
>TRBV29-1|few|TRBD2|TRBJ2-3
CSVLPGLQTDTQYF
TGCAGCGTCCTACCGGGACTACAAACAGATACGCAGTATTTT
>TRBV18|few|TRBD1|TRBJ2-1
CASSLGTGNNNEQFF
TGTGCCAGCTCCCTGGGGACAGGGAATAACAATGAGCAGTTCTTC
>TRBV4-2|once|TRBD2|TRBJ2-3
CASSQLLAGSTDTQYF
TGTGCCAGCAGCCAACTACTAGCGGGGAGCACAGATACGCAGTATTTT